What follows are 27 T cell receptor beta chains derived from one specimen sequenced in a study of cytomegalovirus exposure and HLA in healthy donors. The PCR employed 60 Vbeta primers together with 13 Jbeta primers. TCRdb keeps only in-frame clones here, not all; method: immunoSEQ multiplex PCR. Among roughly 150,000 clones listed, around 67% were seen once. The sequenced material came from PBMCs. Receptor source: a woman between 18 and 29 years old in good health and CMV-seronegative.

This clone was seen a few times. V and J are TRBV28 and TRBJ2-7; 10 nucleotides agree with TRBD1. Unmatched junction bases numbered 1, after V lost 1 base and J lost 7 bases. CDR3 length: 13 residues. CDR1 and CDR2 from the germline V gene are MDHEN and SYDVKM. This chain's CDR3 is CASSLLGQGEQYF. The CDR3 DNA reads TGTGCCAGCAGTTTATTGGGACAGGGGGAGCAGTACTTC.

This sequence joins TRBV4-1 and TRBJ1-5, with D unclear. V lost 0 bases and J 5 bases, leaving 5 bases between the germline ends. CDR1 is MGHRA, CDR2 YSYEKL, per germline. The CDR3 sequence is 13 residues long. Here the CDR3 reads CASSQDPDQPQHF. CDR3 nucleotide sequence: TGCGCCAGCAGCCAAGATCCCGATCAGCCCCAGCATTTT.

The V call is TRBV7-7, the J call TRBJ2-1; 14 bases line up with TRBD2. With 8 bases clipped from V and 7 bases from J, the junction kept 4 bases outside the gene matches. Germline-derived CDR1 and CDR2 are SSHAT and FNYEAQ (reference sequence). CDR3 length: 14 amino acids. CDR3 sequence reads: CASAGTSGSNEQFF. The CDR3 DNA sequence: TGTGCCAGCGCCGGGACTAGCGGGAGTAATGAGCAGTTCTTC.

The chain carries TRBV6-5 and TRBJ2-7; maybe TRBD1 (6 bases). The germline gives CDR1 MNHEY, CDR2 SVGAGI. The ends were cut back, 5 bases at V and 5 bases at J, with 13 bases in the middle. The CDR3 is made up of 13 amino acids. The CDR3 DNA sequence: TGTGCCAGCAGTGGGGGCTCCCACGACGAGCAGTACTTC. Translating it yields CASSGGSHDEQYF.

This clone appeared once. In DNA form, the CDR3 reads TGTGCCAGCAGCTCCGCTGGCCGAGGATATGGCTACACCTTC. This encodes CASSSAGRGYGYTF. The rearrangement joins TRBV5-4 to TRBJ1-2, with unresolved D. The germline V and J ends were trimmed by 3 bases and 5 bases, with 14 bases remaining between them. This CDR3 is built from 14 residues. Germline-derived CDR1 and CDR2 are SGHNT and YYREEE (reference sequence). Full variable domain (rest looked up from reference TRBV5-4 and TRBJ1-2): ETGVTQSPTHLIKTRGQQVTLRCSSQSGHNTVSWYQQALGQGPQFIFQYYREEENGRGNFPPRFSGLQFPNYSSELNVNALELDDSALYLCASSSAGRGYGYTFGSGTRLTVV.

V is TRBV6-6 and J is TRBJ2-7; D call uncertain. V was clipped by 7 bases and J by 3 bases, with 7 bases between them. In germline, CDR1 is MNHNY, CDR2 SVGAGI (reference sequence). CDR3 size: 11 residues. CDR3 bases: TGTGCCAGCACCGGCGGCTACGAGCAGTACGTC. This codes for CASTGGYEQYV.

This chain connects TRBV19 to TRBJ1-2; 7 bases fit TRBD1. CDR1 is LNHDA, CDR2 SQIVND, per germline (reference sequence). There are 17 residues in the CDR3. Trimming removed 3 bases from V and 6 bases from J; junction bases left unmatched: 16. The CDR3 loop reads CASSIVQGGLKRDGYTF. The CDR3 DNA follows: TGTGCCAGTAGTATCGTCCAGGGGGGACTGAAACGCGATGGCTACACCTTC.

The genes are TRBV5-3 and TRBJ1-5; 9 bases are a match to TRBD1. TRBV5-3 is an ORF; its function is uncertain. V lost 4 bases and J lost 15; bases outside the gene matches: 8. This CDR3 is 12 amino acids long. The CDR3 DNA reads as TGTGCCAGAAGCGTTACCGGGACAGGGAGGCATTTT. It specifies CARSVTGTGRHF.

The genes are TRBV7-2 and TRBJ2-7; D is ambiguous. V was shortened by 1 base and J by 0 bases, with 7 bases between the two germline ends. Germline V lookup: CDR1 SGHTA, CDR2 FQGNSA. The CDR3 consists of 14 residues. This CDR3 is CASSLDGGSYEQYF. The CDR3 DNA is TGTGCCAGCAGCTTAGACGGCGGCTCCTACGAGCAGTACTTC. The whole variable domain, remainder taken from reference TRBV7-2 and TRBJ2-7, is GAGVSQSPSNKVTEKGKDVELRCDPISGHTALYWYRQSLGQGLEFLIYFQGNSAPDKSGLPSDRFSAERTGGSVSTLTIQRTQQEDSAVYLCASSLDGGSYEQYFGPGTRLTVT.

The chain uses TRBV27 and TRBJ2-1, with 11 bases aligning to TRBD2. There are 17 residues in the CDR3. J lost 7 bases, V lost 7 bases, and 15 bases had no gene match. The germline gives CDR1 MNHEY, CDR2 SMNVEV (reference sequence). In nucleotides, the CDR3 is TGTGCCAGCACCCGAATCGCGTTAGCGGGAGGGCCAAATGAGCAGTTCTTC. Protein product: CASTRIALAGGPNEQFF.

The chain carries TRBV5-1 and TRBJ2-1; 7 bases match TRBD1. J gave up 9 bases and V 0 bases, and 6 bases lay outside the gene matches. Looked up from germline, CDR1 is SGHRS and CDR2 is YFSETQ. The CDR3 is made up of 14 amino acids. The CDR3 is CASSLEGAVTEQFF. DNA for the CDR3: TGCGCCAGCAGCTTGGAGGGGGCCGTTACTGAGCAGTTCTTC. Variable domain in full (rest from reference TRBV5-1 and TRBJ2-1): KAGVTQTPRYLIKTRGQQVTLSCSPISGHRSVSWYQQTPGQGLQFLFEYFSETQRNKGNFPGRFSGRQFSNSRSEMNVSTLELGDSALYLCASSLEGAVTEQFFGPGTRLTVL.

The rearrangement links TRBV4-3 to TRBJ1-1; 11 bases agree with TRBD1. Losses at the gene ends were 4 bases for V and 4 bases for J; bases not matched to a gene: 11. CDR3 size: 17 residues. CDR1 LGHNA and CDR2 YSLEER come from the germline V gene. The CDR3 loop reads CASSPDGTGTGGTEAFF. CDR3 bases: TGCGCCAGCAGCCCCGACGGAACCGGGACAGGGGGCACTGAAGCTTTCTTT.

The V gene is TRBV6-5, the J gene TRBJ2-5; 8 nucleotides align to TRBD1. The DNA end favors TRBJ2-7, so the J call may be wrong. CDR1 and CDR2 (germline): MNHEY, SVGAGI. The CDR3 has 15 residues. CDR3 bases: TGTGCCAGCAGTTACTCAGGACAGGGAACCTACGAGCAGTACTTC. It yields the protein CASSYSGQGTYEQYF.

V is TRBV28 and J is TRBJ1-5; D unresolved. Germline assignment: CDR1 MDHEN and CDR2 SYDVKM. This CDR3 has 15 amino acids. The ends were cut back, 7 bases at V and 1 base at J, with 14 bases in the middle. The CDR3 sequence: CASTIIGRSNQPQHF. The CDR3 bases are TGTGCCAGCACCATAATAGGGAGGAGCAATCAGCCCCAGCATTTT.

The rearrangement links TRBV5-1 to TRBJ1-1; 9 bases map to TRBD1. CDR3 length: 16 residues. V shed 0 bases, J shed 7 bases, and the junction held 10 bases outside the gene matches. Germline-derived CDR1 and CDR2 are SGHRS and YFSETQ. As DNA, the CDR3 is TGCGCCAGCAGCTTGGGGATTCCGGGACAGGGCTTTGAAGCTTTCTTT. This sequence encodes CASSLGIPGQGFEAFF. The whole variable domain, remainder taken from reference TRBV5-1 and TRBJ1-1, is KAGVTQTPRYLIKTRGQQVTLSCSPISGHRSVSWYQQTPGQGLQFLFEYFSETQRNKGNFPGRFSGRQFSNSRSEMNVSTLELGDSALYLCASSLGIPGQGFEAFFGQGTRLTVV.

The V and J genes are TRBV6-1 and TRBJ1-1; D gene ambiguous. Germline CDR1 is MNHNS and CDR2 is SASEGT. The V and J ends lost 10 bases and 1 base respectively, with 7 bases between them. There are 11 residues in the CDR3. CDR3 sequence reads: CATTRNTEAFF. CDR3 sequence (DNA): TGTGCCACAACTAGGAACACTGAAGCTTTCTTT.

J is TRBJ2-7 and V is TRBV28; 7 bases fit TRBD2. Germline values: CDR1 MDHEN, CDR2 SYDVKM. This CDR3 contains 13 residues. V was clipped by 6 bases and J by 4 bases; unmatched bases: 6. The chain's CDR3 is CASRGGLGYEQYF. The CDR3 DNA sequence: TGTGCCAGCAGGGGGGGGTTGGGATACGAGCAGTACTTC.

This chain uses TRBV4-3 with TRBJ2-2, with TRBD2 matching 12 bases. This CDR3 spans 17 amino acids. Germline V CDR1 and CDR2: LGHNA, YSLEER. Trimming at V came to 2 bases and at J to 8 bases, leaving 9 bases not matched to a gene. The CDR3 loop reads CASSQSLAGGARGELFF. In DNA, the CDR3 is TGCGCCAGCAGCCAATCCCTAGCGGGAGGGGCGAGAGGGGAGCTGTTTTTT.

This chain links TRBV18 with TRBJ1-2, with 7 nucleotides matching TRBD1. The V gene's germline CDR1 is KGHSH and CDR2 LQKENI. Germline trimming cut 3 bases from V and 2 bases from J; bases unmatched to any gene: 3. The CDR3 is 14 residues long. The chain's CDR3 is CASSPTGNNYGYTF. The CDR3 nucleotides read TGTGCCAGCTCACCGACAGGGAACAACTATGGCTACACCTTC.

The V and J genes are TRBV25-1 and TRBJ2-7; tentatively, D is TRBD1 (5 bases). CDR1 is MGHDK, CDR2 SYGVNS, per germline. This CDR3 spans 12 amino acids. The V gene lost 6 bases and the J gene lost 0 bases, with 6 bases spanning the gap. The chain's CDR3 is CASRDNSYEQYF. CDR3 DNA: TGTGCCAGCAGGGACAACTCCTACGAGCAGTACTTC.

V gene TRBV25-1 combines with J gene TRBJ2-5; weak D call: TRBD2 (5 bases). CDR3 length equals 15 residues. CDR1 is MGHDK and CDR2 is SYGVNS in the germline V gene. V gave up 2 bases and J gave up 5 bases, with 15 bases separating them. Written as DNA, the CDR3 is TGTGCCAGCAGTGAAGAGGGCAGAAGGGTGGAGACCCAGTACTTC. This encodes CASSEEGRRVETQYF.

This clone was detected a few times. The V call is TRBV4-2, the J call TRBJ2-7; 13 positions match TRBD2. V shed 1 base, J shed 1 base, and the junction held 13 bases outside the gene matches. This CDR3 has 20 amino acids. Per the germline V gene, CDR1 is LGHNA and CDR2 is YNFKEQ. This chain's CDR3 is CASSQAGGLAGSPRSYEQYF. In DNA, the CDR3 is TGTGCCAGCAGCCAAGCGGGGGGACTAGCGGGGTCTCCGAGGTCCTACGAGCAGTACTTC.

This rearrangement joins TRBV6-6 to TRBJ2-5, with a possible D match to TRBD1 (6 bases). This CDR3 region has 15 residues. V lost 8 bases, J lost 1 base, and 17 bases lay in between. CDR1 and CDR2 (germline): MNHNY, SVGAGI (reference sequence). The CDR3, as DNA: TGTGCCAGCGGGAGACAGGTATTGAGCCAAGAGACCCAGTACTTC. Amino acid sequence: CASGRQVLSQETQYF.

This clone was counted between two and nine times. The rearrangement links TRBV18 to TRBJ2-2, with a weak D call TRBD1 (6 bases). CDR3 size: 16 residues. Trimming took off 3 bases at V and 2 bases at J, with 13 bases between the two ends. Germline CDR1 is KGHSH and CDR2 is LQKENI. The CDR3 DNA is TGTGCCAGCTCACCTGGACAGACTGCAAACACCGGGGAGCTGTTTTTT. Translating it yields CASSPGQTANTGELFF.

The genes are TRBV7-2 and TRBJ2-1; 11 bases match TRBD1. The junction had 10 bases not matched to a gene; V was cut back by 2 bases and J by 4 bases. The CDR3 spans 18 residues. Germline-derived CDR1 and CDR2 are SGHTA and FQGNSA. In DNA form, the CDR3 reads TGTGCCAGCAGCTTACCCCCATATCGGGACAGGGGGTACAATGAGCAGTTCTTC. Amino acid sequence: CASSLPPYRDRGYNEQFF.

This rearrangement joins TRBV4-1 to TRBJ1-2, with D tentatively TRBD1 (6 bases). The CDR3 consists of 15 residues. Trimming stripped 4 bases from V and 2 bases from J, with 14 bases between. Germline V gene data show CDR1 as MGHRA and CDR2 as YSYEKL. CDR3 DNA sequence: TGCGCCAGCAGCCGACTCGACAGGAAAAACTATGGCTACACCTTC. As protein: CASSRLDRKNYGYTF.

The V call is TRBV6-5, the J call TRBJ1-5; 8 bases fit TRBD1. The J segment lost 5 bases and the V segment lost 4 bases, leaving 7 bases of the junction unmatched. The CDR3 is made up of 15 amino acids. Germline CDR1 MNHEY, CDR2 SVGAGI. The chain's CDR3 is CASSSLLDRDQPQHF. CDR3 DNA sequence: TGTGCCAGCAGTTCCCTCCTGGACAGGGATCAGCCCCAGCATTTT.